The 25 T cell receptor beta chains below come from one sample, sequenced in a study of radiation and T cells in renal cell carcinoma. TCRdb's table, derived via immunoSEQ multiplex PCR, lists solely in-frame clones and lacks some. The sample lists about 22,000 clones; 40% to 55% were seen once. Treatment indicated: 15 Gy SBRT to primary tumor, nephrectomy 4 weeks later. Material: tumor tissue, obtained from a patient whose treatment included radiotherapy and nephrectomy. The origin of the receptors is a woman between 50 and 59 years old with renal cell carcinoma.

The genes are TRBV4-2 and TRBJ1-5; 8 bases agree with TRBD1. J gave up 3 bases and V 4 bases, and 5 bases lay outside the gene matches. This CDR3 spans 15 amino acids. Looked up from germline, CDR1 is LGHNA and CDR2 is YNFKEQ. The CDR3 region has the DNA TGTGCCAGCAGCCCCTGGACAGGGAACAATCAGCCCCAGCATTTT. Amino acids: CASSPWTGNNQPQHF.

The chain carries TRBV6-5 and TRBJ1-2; D uncertain. The CDR3 has 15 amino acids. The germline V gene has CDR1 MNHEY and CDR2 SVGAGI. V was shortened by 0 bases and J by 0 bases, with 8 bases between the two germline ends. CDR3 nucleotides: TGTGCCAGCAGTTACTCGCCCTTTCCTAACTATGGCTACACCTTC. Encoded protein: CASSYSPFPNYGYTF.

The chain combines TRBV14 with TRBJ1-1; perhaps TRBD1 as D (5 bases). Looked up from germline, CDR1 is SGHDN and CDR2 is FVKESK. This CDR3 is 16 amino acids long. The V end was cut by 3 bases, the J end by 3 bases, with 17 bases between. The CDR3 coding sequence is TGTGCCAGCAGCCAGGTGCTTCCGGGACGAGACACTGAAGCTTTCTTT. Amino acids: CASSQVLPGRDTEAFF.

This clone was recorded once. V gene TRBV2 combines with J gene TRBJ2-2; D unresolved. The CDR3 consists of 14 residues. The V end was cut by 4 bases, the J end by 6 bases, with 12 bases between. Per germline, CDR1 SNHLY and CDR2 FYNNEI. The chain's CDR3 is CASSVARDAGELFF. Written as DNA, the CDR3 is TGTGCCAGCAGTGTAGCCAGAGATGCCGGGGAGCTGTTTTTT.

CDR3 residues: CASSWLGDSPLHF. The CDR3 DNA follows: TGCGCCAGCAGCTGGCTAGGCGATTCACCCCTCCACTTT. The chain recombines TRBV5-1 with TRBJ1-6; no firm D call. The CDR3 is 13 residues long. CDR1 is SGHRS and CDR2 is YFSETQ in the germline V gene. Deletions cut 3 bases from V and 8 bases from J, with 9 bases between.

This clone was seen a few times. The chain links TRBV6-1 to TRBJ1-2; D is unresolved. Germline lookup yields CDR1 MNHNS and CDR2 SASEGT. V shed 5 bases and J shed 5 bases, with 15 bases lying between them. The CDR3 totals 14 residues. CDR3 sequence: CASSLRKQIYGYTF. The CDR3 nucleotides read TGTGCCAGCAGTCTCCGTAAACAGATATATGGCTACACCTTC.

The gene calls are TRBV4-1 and TRBJ2-7; D perhaps matches TRBD2 (5 bases). The germline V gene encodes CDR1 MGHRA and CDR2 YSYEKL. V shed 0 bases and J shed 0 bases, with 9 bases lying between them. The CDR3 runs 15 residues. CDR3 protein: CASSQEEVSSYEQYF. The CDR3 DNA sequence: TGCGCCAGCAGCCAAGAGGAGGTTAGCTCCTACGAGCAGTACTTC.

The gene calls are TRBV29-1 and TRBJ1-1; 7 positions agree with TRBD1. Germline lookup yields CDR1 SQVTM and CDR2 ANQGSEA. This CDR3 contains 12 residues. V dropped 7 bases and J dropped 1; count of bases not matched to a gene: 3. CDR3 amino acids: CSGGQRNTEAFF. CDR3 nucleotide sequence: TGCAGCGGGGGACAGAGGAACACTGAAGCTTTCTTT.

The gene calls are TRBV9 and TRBJ2-3; no reliable D call. CDR3 size: 15 residues. Per the germline V gene, CDR1 is SGDLS and CDR2 is YYNGEE. V was pared by 0 bases and J by 0 bases, with 8 bases between. As DNA, the CDR3 is TGTGCCAGCAGCGTAGCCATGCGGAGCACAGATACGCAGTATTTT. Its translation is CASSVAMRSTDTQYF.

This clone is categorized as medium-sized. The chain is built from TRBV27 and TRBJ1-3, with D possibly being TRBD1 (5 bases). The CDR3 runs to 14 residues. The germline CDR1 and CDR2 sequences are MNHEY and SMNVEV (reference sequence). V lost 6 bases to trimming and J lost 2 bases, with 11 bases between them. The CDR3, as DNA: TGTGCCAGCAGGGGGACGGGGGCTGGAAACACCATATATTTT. This gives the protein CASRGTGAGNTIYF.

This clone was counted only a few times. The chain is built from TRBV4-1 and TRBJ1-5; a weak D match, TRBD1 (5 bases). CDR1 and CDR2 (germline): MGHRA, YSYEKL. The CDR3 has 17 amino acids. V was clipped by 4 bases and J by 4 bases, with 20 bases between them. CDR3 loop: CASSPKTGTARNQPQHF. CDR3 in DNA: TGCGCCAGCAGCCCCAAAACCGGGACGGCGAGAAATCAGCCCCAGCATTTT.

The chain uses TRBV5-4 and TRBJ1-4; TRBD1 matches at 7 bases. V lost 3 bases and J lost 5; bases outside the gene matches: 7. Germline-derived CDR1 and CDR2 are SGHNT and YYREEE (reference sequence). The CDR3 runs 15 residues. In DNA form, the CDR3 reads TGTGCCAGCAGCTCGAACAGGGGCGGGAATGAAAAACTGTTTTTT. Translated, it gives CASSSNRGGNEKLFF.

CDR3 protein: CASSTFRGPRETQYF. CDR3 DNA sequence: TGTGCCAGTAGTACCTTTCGTGGACCAAGGGAGACCCAGTACTTC. The chain links TRBV19 to TRBJ2-5; D is unresolved. The CDR3 loop spans 15 amino acids. V was shortened by 4 bases and J by 5 bases, with 17 bases between the two germline ends. Germline values: CDR1 LNHDA, CDR2 SQIVND (reference sequence).

This chain links TRBV9 with TRBJ2-7, with 7 bases that match TRBD2. CDR1 is SGDLS, CDR2 YYNGEE, per germline. V lost 2 bases, J lost 0 bases, and 5 bases stayed unmatched. There are 15 residues in the CDR3. CDR3 amino acids: CASSVGGDSSYEQYF. The CDR3 DNA sequence: TGTGCCAGCAGCGTTGGGGGGGATAGCTCCTACGAGCAGTACTTC.

V and J are TRBV5-1 and TRBJ1-4; D is undetermined. V was clipped by 5 bases and J by 0 bases, with 8 bases between them. Germline CDR1 is SGHRS and CDR2 is YFSETQ. The CDR3 has 14 amino acids. DNA for the CDR3: TGCGCCAGCAGGGAGAGTCCAACTAATGAAAAACTGTTTTTT. Protein sequence: CASRESPTNEKLFF.

The V and J genes are TRBV2 and TRBJ1-5; D may be TRBD1 (6 bases). In germline, CDR1 is SNHLY, CDR2 FYNNEI. The CDR3 loop spans 14 amino acids. The V end lost 6 bases, the J end lost 4 bases, and 13 bases lay between the germline ends. CDR3 sequence: CASRASGANQPQHF. Here the CDR3 DNA reads TGTGCCAGCAGGGCCTCAGGGGCAAATCAGCCCCAGCATTTT.

This clone occurred a few times. The chain couples TRBV10-1 to TRBJ1-6; D is unclear. This CDR3 is built from 12 residues. The germline CDR1 and CDR2 sequences are WNHNN and SYGVQD (reference sequence). With 1 base removed from V and 10 bases from J, the gap between germline ends came to 5 bases. The CDR3 DNA reads as TGCGCCAGCAGTGAGTGGACCTCACCCCTCCACTTT. Protein: CASSEWTSPLHF.

The chain is built from TRBV6-5 and TRBJ1-1, with D possibly being TRBD1 (5 bases). This CDR3 spans 11 amino acids. The V gene's germline CDR1 is MNHEY and CDR2 SVGAGI. The V end lost 9 bases, the J end lost 4 bases, and 9 bases lay between the germline ends. CDR3 bases: TGTGCCAGTACCCAGGGCACTGAAGCTTTCTTT. As protein: CASTQGTEAFF.

In this sample, this clone turned up many times. This chain connects TRBV20-1 to TRBJ1-2, with unresolved D. V shed 3 bases and J shed 12 bases, with 11 bases lying between them. Germline values: CDR1 DFQATT, CDR2 SNEGSKA (reference sequence). The CDR3 is 10 amino acids. The CDR3 sequence is CSARRTGHTF. For the CDR3, the DNA is TGCAGTGCTAGGCGCACGGGTCACACCTTC.

V usage is TRBV7-2 and J usage is TRBJ1-1, with D unclear. The V end was cut by 5 bases, the J end by 4 bases, with 8 bases between. CDR3 length equals 12 residues. Germline V lookup: CDR1 SGHTA, CDR2 FQGNSA. DNA of the CDR3: TGTGCCAGCAGCCTGACTGGCACTGAAGCTTTCTTT. Amino acid sequence: CASSLTGTEAFF.

This clone has just a few counts. The rearrangement links TRBV6-6 to TRBJ2-7, with D perhaps TRBD2 (6 bases). The CDR3 runs to 12 residues. The germline V gene encodes CDR1 MNHNY and CDR2 SVGAGI (reference sequence). V lost 6 bases and J lost 6, with 12 bases in between. The CDR3 is CASRPTEGEQYF. DNA for the CDR3: TGTGCCAGCAGACCAACGGAGGGCGAGCAGTACTTC.

This clone was seen a handful of times. The chain is built from TRBV4-2 and TRBJ1-1; D perhaps matches TRBD1 (6 bases). This CDR3 has 15 amino acids. Trimming removed 3 bases from V and 1 base from J, with 12 bases in between. CDR1 LGHNA and CDR2 YNFKEQ come from the germline V gene. This CDR3 reads CASSHPGQQNTEAFF. The CDR3 region has the DNA TGTGCCAGCAGCCATCCTGGACAGCAGAACACTGAAGCTTTCTTT.

This clone turned up a few times. This rearrangement joins TRBV5-4 to TRBJ1-1; 9 nucleotides line up with TRBD1. The length of the CDR3 is 15 residues. CDR1 SGHNT and CDR2 YYREEE come from the germline V gene (reference sequence). After removal of 4 bases from V and 1 base from J, the junction contained 5 bases not matched to a gene. CDR3 protein: CASSTGQGWNTEAFF. CDR3 sequence (DNA): TGTGCCAGCAGCACGGGACAGGGATGGAACACTGAAGCTTTCTTT.

The table lists this clone with a few counts. The chain employs TRBV19 and TRBJ2-1; D remains unclear. The V end lost 6 bases, the J end lost 3 bases, and 9 bases lay between the germline ends. The CDR3 sequence is 13 residues long. CDR1 is LNHDA, CDR2 SQIVND, per germline (reference sequence). The CDR3 DNA reads as TGTGCCAGTAGCGGTCAGCGCTACAATGAGCAGTTCTTC. Translation gives CASSGQRYNEQFF.

V usage is TRBV6-5 and J usage is TRBJ1-2; 11 positions agree with TRBD1. The V and J ends lost 4 bases and 7 bases, in that order; junction bases with no gene match: 8. This CDR3 region has 15 residues. Germline CDR1 MNHEY, CDR2 SVGAGI. The CDR3 DNA sequence: TGTGCCAGCAGTTTTCCGGGACAGGGGGAGATTGGCTACACCTTC. It specifies CASSFPGQGEIGYTF.